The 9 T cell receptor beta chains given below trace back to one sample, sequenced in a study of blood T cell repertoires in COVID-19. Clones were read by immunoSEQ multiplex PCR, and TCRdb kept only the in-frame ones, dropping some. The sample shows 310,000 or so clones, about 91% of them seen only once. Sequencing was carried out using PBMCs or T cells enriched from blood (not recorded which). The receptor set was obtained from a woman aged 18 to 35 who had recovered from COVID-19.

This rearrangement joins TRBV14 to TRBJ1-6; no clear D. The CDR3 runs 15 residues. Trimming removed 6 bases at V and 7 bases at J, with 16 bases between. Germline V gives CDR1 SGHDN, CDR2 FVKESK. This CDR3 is CASSFGLPGNSPLHF. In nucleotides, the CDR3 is TGTGCCAGCAGTTTTGGGCTCCCGGGGAATTCACCCCTCCACTTT. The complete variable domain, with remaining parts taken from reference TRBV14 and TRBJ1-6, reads EAGVTQFPSHSVIEKGQTVTLRCDPISGHDNLYWYRRVMGKEIKFLLHFVKESKQDESGMPNNRFLAERTGGTYSTLKVQPAELEDSGVYFCASSFGLPGNSPLHFGNGTRLTVT.

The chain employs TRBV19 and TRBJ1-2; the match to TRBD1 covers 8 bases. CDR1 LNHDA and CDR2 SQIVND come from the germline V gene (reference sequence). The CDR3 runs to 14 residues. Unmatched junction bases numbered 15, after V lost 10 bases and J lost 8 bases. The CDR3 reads CATLSPQGAEGYTF. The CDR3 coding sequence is TGTGCCACTCTATCCCCCCAGGGGGCGGAAGGCTACACCTTC.

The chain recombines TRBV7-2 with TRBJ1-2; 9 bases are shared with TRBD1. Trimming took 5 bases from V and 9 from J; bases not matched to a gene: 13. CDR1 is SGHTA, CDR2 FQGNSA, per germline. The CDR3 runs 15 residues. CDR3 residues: CASSQDRGSPSSYTF. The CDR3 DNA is TGTGCCAGCAGCCAGGACAGGGGTTCTCCGAGTAGCTACACCTTC.

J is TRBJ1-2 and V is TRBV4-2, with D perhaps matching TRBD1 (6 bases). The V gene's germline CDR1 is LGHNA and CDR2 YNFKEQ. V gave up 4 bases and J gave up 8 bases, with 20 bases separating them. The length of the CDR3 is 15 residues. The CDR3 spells CASSPRQAGDEGYTF. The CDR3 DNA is TGTGCCAGCAGCCCCAGACAAGCAGGGGATGAAGGCTACACCTTC.

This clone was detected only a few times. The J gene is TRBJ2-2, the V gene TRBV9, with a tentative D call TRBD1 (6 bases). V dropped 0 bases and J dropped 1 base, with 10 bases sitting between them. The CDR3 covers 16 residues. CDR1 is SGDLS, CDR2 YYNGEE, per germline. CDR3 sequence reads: CASSVVGQMNTGELFF. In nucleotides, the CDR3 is TGTGCCAGCAGCGTAGTTGGACAGATGAACACCGGGGAGCTGTTTTTT.

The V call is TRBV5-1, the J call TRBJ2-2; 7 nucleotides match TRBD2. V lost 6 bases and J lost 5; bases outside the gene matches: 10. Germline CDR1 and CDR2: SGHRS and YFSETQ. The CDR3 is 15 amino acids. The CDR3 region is CASTRVGGRTGELFF. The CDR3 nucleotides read TGCGCCAGCACCCGTGTGGGAGGGCGGACCGGGGAGCTGTTTTTT.

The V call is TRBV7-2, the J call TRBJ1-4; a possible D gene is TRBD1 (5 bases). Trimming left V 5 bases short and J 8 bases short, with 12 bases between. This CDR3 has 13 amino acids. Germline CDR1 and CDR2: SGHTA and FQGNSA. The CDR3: CASSPGPGEKLFF. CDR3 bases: TGTGCCAGCAGCCCAGGGCCCGGGGAAAAACTGTTTTTT.

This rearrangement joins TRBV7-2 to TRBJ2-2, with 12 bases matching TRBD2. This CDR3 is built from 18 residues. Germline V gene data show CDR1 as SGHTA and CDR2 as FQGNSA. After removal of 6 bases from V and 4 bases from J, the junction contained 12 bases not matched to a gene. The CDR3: CASSYLAGGLLGTGELFF. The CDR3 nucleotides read TGTGCCAGCAGTTATCTAGCGGGGGGGCTTTTGGGCACCGGGGAGCTGTTTTTT.

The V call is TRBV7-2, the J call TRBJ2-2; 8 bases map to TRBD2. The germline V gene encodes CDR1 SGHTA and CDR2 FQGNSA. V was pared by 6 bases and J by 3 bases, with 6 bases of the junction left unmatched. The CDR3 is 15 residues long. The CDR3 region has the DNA TGTGCCAGCAGTCGCAGCGGGGGCGACACCGGGGAGCTGTTTTTT. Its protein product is CASSRSGGDTGELFF.